The 3 T cell receptor beta chains below all came from one sample that was sequenced in a study of shared clonotypes between healthy human individuals. TCRdb's table, derived via immunoSEQ multiplex PCR, lists solely in-frame clones and lacks some. The sample includes approximately 530,000 clones, approximately 94% of them seen just once. The sequenced sample was naive CD4+ T cells sorted from blood. Specified subset: CD45RA+ positively selected. These receptors all come from a woman under 40 in good health.

This rearrangement joins TRBV7-3 to TRBJ2-5; 10 nucleotides agree with TRBD2. The V gene end was trimmed by 5 bases and the J gene end by 5 bases; junction bases not matched to a gene: 8. This CDR3 is 15 amino acids long. CDR1 SGHTA and CDR2 FQGTGA come from the germline V gene. The CDR3 DNA reads TGTGCCAGCAGCCTAGCGGGAGTGGCTCGGGAGACCCAGTACTTC. The encoded protein is CASSLAGVARETQYF.

The J gene is TRBJ1-1, the V gene TRBV28, with 9 bases fitting TRBD1. There are 15 residues in the CDR3. Germline assignment: CDR1 MDHEN and CDR2 SYDVKM. V was pared by 7 bases and J by 0 bases, with 6 bases of the junction left unmatched. In DNA, the CDR3 is TGTGCCAGCACCAGGACAGGGGCCATGAACACTGAAGCTTTCTTT. The encoded protein is CASTRTGAMNTEAFF. Full variable domain (remainder filled in from reference TRBV28 and TRBJ1-1): DVKVTQSSRYLVKRTGEKVFLECVQDMDHENMFWYRQDPGLGLRLIYFSYDVKMKEKGDIPEGYSVSREKKERFSLILESASTNQTSMYLCASTRTGAMNTEAFFGQGTRLTVV.

This CDR3 is CAWSALGPSRDYGYTF. The CDR3 region has the DNA TGTGCCTGGAGTGCGTTGGGACCATCGCGGGACTATGGCTACACCTTC. The V gene is TRBV30, the J gene TRBJ1-2; TRBD1 might be the D (5 bases). Germline V gene sequence: CDR1 GTSNPN, CDR2 SVGIG (reference sequence). Trimming cost V 1 base and J 3 bases, with 18 bases left between them. This CDR3 has 16 residues.